The 3 T cell receptor beta chains in this list originate from one sample, sequenced in a study of blood T cell repertoires in COVID-19. Repertoires were generated with immunoSEQ multiplex PCR, while TCRdb's copy carries only in-frame clones and drops some. The profile shows approximately 270,000 clones, just over 85% of them singletons. What was sequenced was PBMCs or T cells enriched from blood (not recorded which). These receptors came from a middle-aged man who had recovered from COVID-19.

This chain links TRBV7-9 with TRBJ2-2, with D possibly TRBD2 on 6 matching bases. CDR3 length: 15 residues. V dropped 3 bases and J dropped 1 base, with 9 bases sitting between them. The germline V gene has CDR1 SEHNR and CDR2 FQNEAQ (reference sequence). CDR3 in DNA: TGTGCCAGCAGCTTTATCGGGGGGAACACCGGGGAGCTGTTTTTT. It codes for CASSFIGGNTGELFF.

The chain couples TRBV18 to TRBJ2-7, with TRBD2 as a possible D gene (7 bases). The CDR3 totals 13 residues. Looked up from germline, CDR1 is KGHSH and CDR2 is LQKENI. V was pared by 8 bases and J by 0 bases, with 11 bases between. In DNA, the CDR3 is TGTGCCAGCAGGGGGGGGAGCTCCTACGAGCAGTACTTC. The encoded protein is CASRGGSSYEQYF.

This sequence joins TRBV7-9 and TRBJ2-1; TRBD2 agrees at 9 bases. CDR1 SEHNR and CDR2 FQNEAQ come from the germline V gene (reference sequence). This CDR3 is 15 amino acids long. Germline trimming cut 2 bases from V and 7 bases from J; bases unmatched to any gene: 6. This chain's CDR3 is CASSLSPSGMNEQFF. CDR3 bases: TGTGCCAGCAGCTTATCTCCTAGCGGGATGAATGAGCAGTTCTTC. Supplemented by reference TRBV7-9 and TRBJ2-1, the full variable domain reads DTGVSQNPRHKITKRGQNVTFRCDPISEHNRLYWYRQTLGQGPEFLTYFQNEAQLEKSRLLSDRFSAERPKGSFSTLEIQRTEQGDSAMYLCASSLSPSGMNEQFFGPGTRLTVL.